This T cell receptor (beta chain) originates from a study of a mutant IDH1 vaccine in newly diagnosed glioma (dated by TCRdb to 2020 to 2022). In terms of the full investigation: Vaccination was initiated 4-6 weeks after radiotherapy alone, or concurrently with temozolomide cycles in the chemotherapy-containing groups. The approximately 29 treated patients were approximately 62% male and roughly 38% female, with a mean age of approximately 40 years. Prior to enrollment, patients had been given standard therapy consisting of radiotherapy alone, temozolomide alone, or radiochemotherapy with temozolomide, with the combination given to most patients. Visit V12 was the week-35 safety follow-up and visit V13 was the week-47 end of study. Peripheral blood was collected at six visits: V03 (baseline), V05, V07, V10, V12 and V13. Longitudinal TCRB deep sequencing was performed for roughly 24 treated patients wherever samples were available for exploratory analyses. What the study reported, not specific to this receptor: The authors stated that sample limitations prevented analyses of patient blood samples from being reproduced. Availability determined which PBMC samples were chosen for TCRB deep sequencing. Vaccine-induced immune responses across multiple MHC alleles were detected in about 93% of patients. Pseudoprogression appeared unrelated to alterations in the top peripheral T cell clonotypes detected by TCRB sequencing.

V and J are trimmed by 4 bases and 7 bases, and the gene matches miss 8 bases of the junction. Counted from cysteine to phenylalanine, this CDR3 has 16 amino acids. The kept DNA is CDR3 alone, 48 bases in frame from the first base. CDR1 is given as SGHRS and CDR2 as YFSETQ, both from the germline V gene. The table lists this clone with a count of one. Its antigen specificity is not known. No clone much larger than this one lies a single base away; base qualities are absent. What the time point label conveys for this sample: week 47, end of study. Each vaccine dose was 300 ug of a 20-mer mutant IDH1 peptide in Montanide, given subcutaneously with topical imiquimod. Patients were given eight vaccinations, in weeks 1, 3, 5, 7, 11, 15, 19 and 23, which matched visits V03 through V10. Donors had newly diagnosed WHO grade 3 or 4 IDH1-mutant astrocytomas with loss of nuclear ATRX. The samples were drawn from NOA16, a multicentre, single-arm, open-label phase I trial in Germany that tested a mutant IDH1 peptide vaccine in humans for the first time. The DNeasy Blood and Tissue Kit was used to extract genomic DNA from EDTA blood for TCRB sequencing.

The method was the immunoSEQ multiplex PCR assay. The hsTCRB Kit was used according to the manufacturer's protocol to amplify rearranged TCR beta chain sequences. An Illumina MiSeq was used to sequence the TCRB libraries. As for how the authors treated the data: The proprietary platform of the kit vendor was used for demultiplexing, trimming and gene mapping. What TCRdb holds here is the immuneACCESS table cut down to in-frame rearrangements. Part of the clones is not present; checked against another copy, under half of the missing clones reflect an unresolved V gene, and the others are unexplained. V and J calls and clone size are copied from that table; D and trimming were computed from the DNA. For this sample the table gives about 56,000 clones, of which roughly four fifths were detected only once. In total, the top ten clones hold 3% to 4% of the sample.

The sequence was collected from a woman aged 45-65 years with glioma. Material: PBMCs, obtained from a glioma patient whose treatment included an IDH1 peptide vaccine. The V and J segments used are TRBV5-1 and TRBJ2-1; TRBD2 fits 13 bases in the junction. The DNA is as follows: TGCGCCAGCAGCGCGGAGACTAGCGGGGGGTTTAATGAGCAGTTCTTC. Translated, this is CASSAETSGGFNEQFF. The full variable domain, with segments outside the CDR3 supplied by the reference TRBV5-1 and TRBJ2-1 proteins, appears as KAGVTQTPRYLIKTRGQQVTLSCSPISGHRSVSWYQQTPGQGLQFLFEYFSETQRNKGNFPGRFSGRQFSNSRSEMNVSTLELGDSALYLCASSAETSGGFNEQFFGPGTRLTVL.